This TCR beta chain came from a study of neurological immune-mediated disorders. Study-wide points: The greatest TCR clonal expansion occurred in HTLV-1-associated myelopathy and the least in multiple sclerosis, which fell below healthy controls.

This clonotype was seen many times. Its antigen is unidentified. The germline V gene encodes CDR1 DFQATT and CDR2 SNEGSKA (reference sequence). The length of the CDR3 is 16 residues. The V segment lost 0 bases and the J segment 7 bases; nucleotides outside the gene matches: 9. The method for making cDNA was 5'RACE, and it used 10-nucleotide random UMIs. Each sequencing run yielded over 170 million TCR-beta sequences from 15-18 subjects. TCRdb reprocessed the 5' RACE reads via MiXCR and lists one record per CDR3 protein. The profile shows about 70,000 distinct CDR3 sequences, roughly 4.4% of them singletons.

The sample comprised PBMCs. This chain joins TRBV20-1 and TRBJ2-1; 10 bases agree with TRBD2. The receptor was derived from a woman aged 65 to 85 with multiple sclerosis. The CDR3 is CSARDRASGRANEQFF. The CDR3 DNA follows: TGCAGTGCTAGAGATCGGGCTAGCGGGAGAGCAAATGAGCAGTTCTTC.